These 3 T cell receptor beta chains came from one sample sequenced in a study of blood T cell repertoires in COVID-19. Generated by immunoSEQ multiplex PCR, the TCRdb table keeps only in-frame clones and is missing some. This sample has about 180,000 clones, with under 90% found just once. Sequenced input: peripheral blood. The receptors stem from a human donor in a cohort sampled during active COVID-19.

This rearrangement joins TRBV19 to TRBJ1-1, with 10 nucleotides matching TRBD1. With 6 bases clipped from V and 5 bases from J, the junction kept 6 bases outside the gene matches. This CDR3 has 14 residues. Germline CDR1 LNHDA, CDR2 SQIVND (reference sequence). The CDR3 nucleotides read TGTGCCAGTAGACCACGGACAGGGGGAACTGAAGCTTTCTTT. Translated, it gives CASRPRTGGTEAFF. The whole variable domain, filled in from reference TRBV19 and TRBJ1-1, reads DGGITQSPKYLFRKEGQNVTLSCEQNLNHDAMYWYRQDPGQGLRLIYYSQIVNDFQKGDIAEGYSVSREKKESFPLTVTSAQKNPTAFYLCASRPRTGGTEAFFGQGTRLTVV.

The chain combines TRBV29-1 with TRBJ2-7, with TRBD1 matching 10 bases. Germline-derived CDR1 and CDR2 are SQVTM and ANQGSEA. The trim removed 0 bases at V and 4 bases at J, leaving 6 bases unmatched. The CDR3 runs 15 residues. This chain's CDR3 is CSVEDRGQGLYEQYF. DNA of the CDR3: TGCAGCGTTGAAGACCGGGGACAGGGGTTATACGAGCAGTACTTC.

The J gene is TRBJ1-6, the V gene TRBV3-1 (or the pseudogene TRBV3-2); D is perhaps TRBD1 (6 bases). The CDR3 has 16 residues. Looked up from germline, CDR1 is LGHDT and CDR2 is YNNKEL (reference sequence). V lost 2 bases and J 9 bases, leaving 17 bases between the germline ends. For the CDR3, the DNA is TGTGCCAGCAGCCAACGTCAGGGGCCTGGGGGTTCACCCCTCCACTTT. Protein sequence: CASSQRQGPGGSPLHF.